This T cell receptor beta chain was captured by sequencing in a study of molecular identifiers for immune sequencing clone quantification. Study background: Replicate runs used RNA from roughly 20,000 or 100,000 naive CD8 cells, which was split five ways into aliquots, and four of those aliquots were then sequenced.

Many counts were recorded for this clonotype. What it recognizes is unknown. General observations from the study: Jurkat TCR RNA spiked in from one cell (amid some 1 million naive cells) was reportedly detectable.

With 8 bases removed from V and 5 bases from J, the gap between germline ends came to 13 bases. The germline gives CDR1 ENHRY, CDR2 SYGVKD. The CDR3 covers 12 residues. TCRdb fed the PCR reads into MiXCR, producing one record per CDR3 protein. The sample shows hundreds of thousands of distinct CDR3 sequences, over 25% of them seen only once. Isolation of naive CD8 T cells was achieved by sorting on a CD8+CD4-CCR7+CD45RA+ phenotype. This clonotype was sampled from a human donor in good health. Some libraries in this study had Jurkat cell RNA spiked in. This rearrangement joins TRBV10-3 to TRBJ2-7; possibly TRBD1 for D (6 bases). Sequencing was performed on naive CD8+ T cells from blood, with Jurkat cell RNA spiked in. Subset: FACS-sorted CD8+CD4-CCR7+CD45RA+ naive T cells. This CDR3 is CAIAQGIHEQYF. DNA for the CDR3: TGTGCCATCGCCCAGGGGATCCACGAGCAGTACTTC.